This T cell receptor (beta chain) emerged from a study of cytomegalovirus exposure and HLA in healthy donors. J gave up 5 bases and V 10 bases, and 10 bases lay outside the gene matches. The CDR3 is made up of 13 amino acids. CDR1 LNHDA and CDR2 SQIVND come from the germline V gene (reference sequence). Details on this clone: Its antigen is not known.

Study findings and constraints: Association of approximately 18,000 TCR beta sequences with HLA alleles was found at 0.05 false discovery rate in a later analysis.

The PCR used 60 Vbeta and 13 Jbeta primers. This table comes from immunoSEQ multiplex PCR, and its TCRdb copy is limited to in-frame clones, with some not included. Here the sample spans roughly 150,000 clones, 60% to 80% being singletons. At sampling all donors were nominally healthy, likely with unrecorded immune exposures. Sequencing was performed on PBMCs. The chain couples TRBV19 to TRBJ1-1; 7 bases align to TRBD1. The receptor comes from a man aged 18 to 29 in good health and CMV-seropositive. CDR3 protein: CATTRRGETEAFF. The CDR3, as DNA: TGTGCCACTACTCGCAGGGGGGAAACTGAAGCTTTCTTT.